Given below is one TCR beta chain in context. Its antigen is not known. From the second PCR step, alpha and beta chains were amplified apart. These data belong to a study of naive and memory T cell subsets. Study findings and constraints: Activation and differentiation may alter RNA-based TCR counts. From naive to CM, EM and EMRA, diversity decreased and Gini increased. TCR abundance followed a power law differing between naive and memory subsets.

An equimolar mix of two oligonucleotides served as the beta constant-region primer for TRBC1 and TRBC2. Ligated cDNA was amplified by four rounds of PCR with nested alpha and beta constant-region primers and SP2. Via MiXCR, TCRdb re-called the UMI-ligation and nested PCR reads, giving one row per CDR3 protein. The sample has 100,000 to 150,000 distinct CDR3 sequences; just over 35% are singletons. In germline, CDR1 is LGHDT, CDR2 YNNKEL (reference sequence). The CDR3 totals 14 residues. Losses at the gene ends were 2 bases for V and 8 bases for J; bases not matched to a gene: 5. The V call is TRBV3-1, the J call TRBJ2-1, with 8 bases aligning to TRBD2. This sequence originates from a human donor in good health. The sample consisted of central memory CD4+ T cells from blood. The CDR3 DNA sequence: TGTGCCAGCAGCCAATTAAGCGGGAGCCATGAGCAGTTCTTC. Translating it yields CASSQLSGSHEQFF.